The entry that follows covers one T cell receptor beta chain sequence. Its target is not known. This entry belongs to a study of shared clonotypes between healthy human individuals. Study results and caveats: Rarefaction revealed incomplete sorted-subset sequencing despite large depth.

A roughly 200 ng quantity of DNA, 32,000 or so T cell genomes, went into the sorted-subset replicate PCRs. Under the authors' procedure: With immunoSEQ giving junction-only sequences and no quality scores, filtering differed. The assay was immunoSEQ multiplex PCR, and TCRdb's table has in-frame clones only and misses some. V, J and clone size are taken as reported in that table, and D and trimming were inferred from the DNA itself. This sample has 2,100,000 or so clones, with around 95% found just once. Looked up from germline, CDR1 is PRHDT and CDR2 is FYEKMQ (reference sequence). V lost 3 bases and J lost 9; bases outside the gene matches: 12. The CDR3 totals 16 residues.

The sample was naive CD4+ T cells sorted from blood. Subset here: CD45RA+ positively selected. The V call is TRBV13, the J call TRBJ2-1, with TRBD2 matching over 9 bases. The sequence was collected from a young man in good health. In DNA form, the CDR3 reads TGTGCCAGCAGCTTCCGGGTAGCGGGAGTATCGTCTGAGCAGTTCTTC. Residues: CASSFRVAGVSSEQFF.